The clone carrying this T cell receptor (beta chain) came up a few times. Its antigen is unknown. A J-beta primer mix and a sample-barcoded 5' primer were used in a second PCR of about 7 to 12 cycles. Per-sample output comprised a minimum of 3 million paired-end reads containing CDR3. TCRdb re-analysed the 5' RACE reads in MiXCR, keeping a single row per CDR3 protein. The repertoire holds 1.5 million to 2 million distinct CDR3 sequences, with just under 50% as singletons. Germline V CDR1 and CDR2: LGHDT, YNNKEL (reference sequence). CDR3 length equals 15 residues. Trimming cost V 1 base and J 9 bases, with 16 bases left between them. The data belong to a study of blood T cells in healthy people across ages. General observations from the study: Higher diversity and more naive CD4+ cells were features of long-lived donors, compared to aged donors.

Each donor's blood draw was around 9.2 milliliters of peripheral blood. At least 5.5 micrograms of total RNA were extracted per sample. The TCR originated in a woman aged 40 to 50 in good health. The V call is TRBV3-1, the J call TRBJ2-1; tentative D call: TRBD2 (6 bases). Source material: blood. CDR3 DNA sequence: TGTGCCAGCAGCCAAGTGGGGGGACGCGGTTTTGAGCAGTTCTTC. Translating it yields CASSQVGGRGFEQFF.